The T cell receptor beta chain described here comes from a study of shared clonotypes between healthy human individuals. Only in-frame clones appear in the TCRdb table, and some are missing; sequencing was by immunoSEQ multiplex PCR. The sample consists of roughly 2,300,000 clones, about nine tenths of them appearing once. This clonotype originated in a man between 18 and 29 years old in good health. Some clones in this sample may be carry-over from other donors' samples. The sequencing input was naive CD4+ T cells from PBMCs. Stated subset: CD45RA+ positively selected.

This CDR3 reads CASRNSSQRDEKLFF. The CDR3 nucleotides read TGTGCCAGTAGGAATTCGAGCCAGCGCGATGAAAAACTGTTTTTT. The chain has TRBV19 and TRBJ1-4; D gene ambiguous. The CDR3 consists of 15 residues. V was clipped by 6 bases and J by 6 bases, with 17 bases between them. Germline-derived CDR1 and CDR2 are LNHDA and SQIVND (reference sequence).